The 6 T cell receptor beta chains below come from one sample, sequenced in a study of shared clonotypes between healthy human individuals (TCRdb year 2020). The library was produced with the immunoSEQ multiplex PCR assay. TCRdb carries this immuneACCESS record with in-frame sequences only. Its versions omit some clonotypes, under half of them owing to an unresolved V gene in the studies checked, with the rest unexplained. A total of about 2.2 million clones appear in this sample, 93% of them only once. Around 1.7% of the sample goes to the ten largest clones. For the CD8 naive samples, CD45RO-negative cells were positively selected for CCR7, yielding a CD45RA+CCR7+ population from which TemRA cells were excluded. The sample was naive CD8+ T cells from PBMCs. The cell subset or site label, read with the paper, signifies: CD45RA+CCR7+. These receptor sequences come from a man aged 18 to 29 in good health. Some clones in this sample may be carry-over from other donors' samples.

This clone occurred once. The chain uses TRBV6-5 and TRBJ2-7; TRBD1 might be the D (6 bases). In germline, CDR1 is MNHEY, CDR2 SVGAGI. V lost 2 bases to trimming and J lost 6 bases, with 14 bases between them. The CDR3 has 14 residues. CDR3 bases: TGTGCCAGCAGTTACGTCCGGACAGCGAGCGAGCAGTACTTC. This codes for CASSYVRTASEQYF.

The chain carries TRBV27 and TRBJ2-3, with D maybe TRBD1 (5 bases). The CDR3 is 15 residues long. Trimming took 4 bases from V and 1 from J, leaving 12 bases between them. Germline CDR1 and CDR2: MNHEY and SMNVEV (reference sequence). In nucleotides, the CDR3 is TGTGCCAGCAGTTCATTGGGGCGCGGCACAGATACGCAGTATTTT. It translates to CASSSLGRGTDTQYF.

The chain combines TRBV6-5 with TRBJ2-3, with D possibly matching TRBD2 (5 bases). The CDR3 runs 14 residues. V dropped 6 bases and J dropped 2 bases, with 12 bases sitting between them. Per germline, CDR1 MNHEY and CDR2 SVGAGI. The CDR3 region is CASSPLDNTDTQYF. The CDR3, as DNA: TGTGCCAGCAGCCCACTAGACAACACAGATACGCAGTATTTT.

V usage is TRBV5-5 and J usage is TRBJ1-5; the D gene is possibly TRBD1 (5 bases). Germline assignment: CDR1 SGHKS and CDR2 YYEKEE (reference sequence). V lost 2 bases and J lost 1, with 7 bases in between. The CDR3 extends over 14 amino acids. DNA of the CDR3: TGTGCCAGCAGCTTTCGGGACAGCAATCAGCCCCAGCATTTT. Translating it yields CASSFRDSNQPQHF.

The rearrangement links TRBV28 to TRBJ1-1; D is unresolved. Trimming cost V 3 bases and J 0 bases, with 11 bases left between them. Germline CDR1 reads MDHEN; CDR2 reads SYDVKM. This CDR3 has 15 residues. The CDR3 DNA follows: TGTGCCAGCAGTTTTATATCCGACGTGAACACTGAAGCTTTCTTT. Translation: CASSFISDVNTEAFF.

This sequence joins TRBV6-1 and TRBJ2-2; 10 bases agree with TRBD2. The J segment lost 6 bases and the V segment lost 4 bases, leaving 5 bases of the junction unmatched. Germline V CDR1 and CDR2: MNHNS, SASEGT. This CDR3 region has 15 residues. The CDR3 reads CASSVGLASAGELFF. The CDR3 nucleotides read TGTGCCAGCAGTGTGGGACTAGCGTCCGCCGGGGAGCTGTTTTTT.